Below, 7 T cell receptor beta chains from the same sample are listed, as sequenced in a study of T cells after yellow fever vaccination. Each CDR3 protein gets one entry after TCRdb re-called the 5' RACE reads with MiXCR. The table includes over 10,000 distinct CDR3 sequences, nearly 5% detected once. The sample in question was PBMCs, either bulk or a sorted T-cell subset (CD4+, CD8+, memory, or dextramer-sorted; not recorded which), obtained 45 days after the yellow fever booster vaccination. These TCRs come from a young man who received the YFV17D yellow fever vaccine.

This clonotype occurred many times. The chain recombines TRBV19 with TRBJ1-1, with D possibly being TRBD1 (6 bases). V was shortened by 6 bases and J by 4 bases, with 30 bases between the two germline ends. Germline assignment: CDR1 LNHDA and CDR2 SQIVND (reference sequence). This CDR3 region has 19 residues. CDR3 nucleotide sequence: TGTGCCAGTAGGATTCTAATAGCCAGGGGAGAAGGAGGGCGCACTGAAGCTTTCTTT. It is translated as CASRILIARGEGGRTEAFF.

This clonotype showed up many times. The V call is TRBV5-1, the J call TRBJ2-3; possibly TRBD1 or TRBD2 for D (6 bases each). The CDR3 covers 13 residues. Deletions cut 4 bases from V and 5 bases from J, with 11 bases between. The germline gives CDR1 SGHRS, CDR2 YFSETQ. The CDR3 nucleotides are TGCGCCAGCAGCCGGGGGCCGGGAGATACGCAGTATTTT. Protein: CASSRGPGDTQYF.

This clonotype came up many times. The chain combines TRBV6-1 with TRBJ2-3; no clear D. The germline CDR1 and CDR2 sequences are MNHNS and SASEGT. The CDR3 totals 11 residues. The V and J ends lost 6 bases and 8 bases respectively, with 9 bases between them. The CDR3 DNA reads as TGTGCCAGCAGCGATGTAGGTACGCAGTATTTT. Its protein is CASSDVGTQYF.

This clonotype appeared many times. This chain uses TRBV5-6 with TRBJ1-1; 10 bases fit TRBD1. This CDR3 is built from 17 residues. Trimming removed 6 bases from V and 2 bases from J; junction bases left unmatched: 13. In germline, CDR1 is SGHDT, CDR2 YYEEEE. The CDR3 reads CASTNVRDRGFNTEAFF. For the CDR3, the DNA is TGTGCCAGCACCAACGTCCGGGACAGGGGTTTTAACACTGAAGCTTTCTTT.

The sample holds many counts of this clonotype. The chain has TRBV10-3 and TRBJ1-1; D is unclear. V lost 3 bases and J lost 1, with 9 bases in between. Germline CDR1 ENHRY, CDR2 SYGVKD. The CDR3 is made up of 14 amino acids. The CDR3 nucleotides are TGTGCCATCAGTGAAGTAGGCGGGAACACTGAAGCTTTCTTT. Translated: CAISEVGGNTEAFF.

This clonotype was recorded at least ten times. This chain uses TRBV10-3 with TRBJ2-4; D is unresolved. CDR1 and CDR2 from the germline V gene are ENHRY and SYGVKD. V lost 6 bases, J lost 2 bases, and 11 bases lay in between. This CDR3 has 14 residues. CDR3 region: CAIRTAPPKNIQYF. CDR3 nucleotide sequence: TGTGCCATCAGGACGGCCCCACCCAAAAACATTCAGTACTTC.

Many counts were recorded for this clonotype. The chain is built from TRBV12-3 or TRBV12-4 and TRBJ2-2; unclear D gene. The CDR3 loop spans 14 amino acids. Trimming took off 8 bases at V and 0 bases at J, with 10 bases between the two ends. The CDR3 region has the DNA TGTGCCAGCCTTGGACGGACGAACACCGGGGAGCTGTTTTTT. Translating it yields CASLGRTNTGELFF.